This note documents a single T cell receptor (beta chain) sequence. No antigen is known for it. The data stem from a study of T cell repertoires in cytomegalovirus infection. Study background: Peptides in the study included HLA-C-restricted and HLA-B-restricted CMV epitopes. Signatures in public TCR beta sequences pointed to both CMV infection and matching HLA type.

V lost 2 bases, J lost 4 bases, and 20 bases lay in between. CDR1 and CDR2 (germline): MGHRA, YSYEKL. The CDR3 runs to 17 residues. TCRdb reprocessed the reads with MiXCR, giving one entry per CDR3 protein. Counted here are about 700,000 distinct CDR3 sequences, 33% occurring once; the ten biggest clones make up 18%. Overall study findings and caveats: Clonotypes of TCR beta that were HLA-C-restricted and CMV-specific dominated the ex vivo response.

This TCR came from a human donor in good health (CMV status not recorded). Some clones in this sample may be carry-over from other donors' samples. Sequencing was performed on cultured PBMCs, taken from culture after CMV antigen stimulation. The genes are TRBV4-1 and TRBJ1-2, with D tentatively TRBD1 (5 bases). The CDR3 sequence is CASSQNPGRSSFYGYTF. The DNA for the CDR3 is TGCGCCAGCAGCCAAAATCCAGGGCGATCAAGTTTCTATGGCTACACCTTC.